This TCR beta chain comes out of a study of spatial heterogeneity in lung cancer. Across the study: Available PBMC from follow-up, collected a median of roughly 26 months after resection, underwent sequencing. Alpha-chain sequences were detected in numbers that were consistently lower than beta-chain sequences.

Unique molecular identifiers tagged every individual TCR cDNA molecule. Via MiXCR, TCRdb re-called the 5' RACE reads, giving one row per CDR3 protein. Of about 36,000 distinct CDR3 sequences detected, 6.5% to 9.5% appear once; the ten largest clones hold over 8%. J lost 6 bases, V lost 5 bases, and 16 bases had no gene match. Germline V lookup: CDR1 SEHNR, CDR2 FQNEAQ (reference sequence). This CDR3 region has 17 residues. This clonotype showed up many times. Specified time point: blood at routine non-recurrence follow-up after resection. Tumor, nontumor lung or frozen PBMC supplied whole RNA that was sequenced unsorted.

The material was PBMCs, obtained at follow-up. The TCR originated in a male donor with early-stage non-small cell lung cancer. This chain links TRBV7-9 with TRBJ2-1, with 7 nucleotides matching TRBD2. CDR3 DNA: TGTGCCAGCAGCCCGCGTGGGGCTAGCGGAGCGAGCAATGAGCAGTTCTTC. It translates to CASSPRGASGASNEQFF.